The clone carrying this T cell receptor (beta chain) was counted a few times. Its antigen remains unknown. The data stem from a study of T cells after yellow fever vaccination. Study overall: Fractions containing few cells were prepared with SMART-Seq v4 Ultra Low Input.

Study-wide points: Clones from primary vaccination mostly reappeared after the booster (roughly 95% CD4, just over 85% CD8).

Via MiXCR, TCRdb re-called the 5' RACE reads, giving one row per CDR3 protein. The repertoire consists of hundreds of thousands of distinct CDR3 sequences, with 15% to 20% occurring once and the leading ten covering roughly a sixth. The V end lost 7 bases, the J end lost 3 bases, and 12 bases lay between the germline ends. CDR1 and CDR2 from the germline V gene are ENHRY and SYGVKD. This CDR3 is built from 14 residues. The rearrangement joins TRBV10-3 to TRBJ2-2, with D uncertain. Sequences were derived from PBMCs, sampled before the yellow fever booster vaccination. The source is a man younger than 35 who received the YFV17D yellow fever vaccine. The CDR3, as DNA: TGTGCCATCAATGACATGGCGGACACCGGGGAGCTGTTTTTT. This codes for CAINDMADTGELFF.